The clone carrying this TCR beta chain showed up just a few times. What it binds is unknown. This specimen belongs to a study of CD8 T cells in ankylosing spondylitis. Study-level points and caveats: Seemingly distinctive of ankylosing spondylitis blood was a TCR beta motif formed by eight highly homologous variants. Earlier literature documents some of the motif variants in reactive arthritis synovial fluid and blood. Matched ankylosing spondylitis synovial fluid reportedly contained a significantly enriched population of disease-linked clones. Researchers report that disease-linked clones proved CD8+ and relatively rare in peripheral blood.

The J segment lost 4 bases and the V segment lost 3 bases, leaving 7 bases of the junction unmatched. The CDR3 totals 15 residues. CDR1 is MDHEN and CDR2 is SYDVKM in the germline V gene. For TCR beta, libraries came from quantitative 5'-RACE with molecular barcodes. One entry per CDR3 protein, called by TCRdb with MiXCR from the 5' RACE reads. The sample records about 800,000 distinct CDR3 sequences, approximately 12% being singletons. The receptor comes from a male donor with ankylosing spondylitis. V is TRBV28 and J is TRBJ2-3, with 7 bases identical to TRBD2. The sample comprised blood, either unsorted or a sorted T cell fraction (not recorded which). The CDR3 loop is CASSLGGVQADTQYF. Written as DNA, the CDR3 is TGTGCCAGCAGTTTGGGAGGGGTTCAGGCAGATACGCAGTATTTT. The whole variable domain, remainder taken from reference TRBV28 and TRBJ2-3, is DVKVTQSSRYLVKRTGEKVFLECVQDMDHENMFWYRQDPGLGLRLIYFSYDVKMKEKGDIPEGYSVSREKKERFSLILESASTNQTSMYLCASSLGGVQADTQYFGPGTRLTVL.